The 2 T cell receptor beta chains below all came from one sample that was sequenced in a study of brain T cells in children with intractable seizures (dated by TCRdb to about 2021). Interpreted using the paper, the time point label stands for: resected brain tissue, or blood drawn just prior to surgery. Library construction relied on the immunoSEQ multiplex PCR assay. The source is immuneACCESS, and TCRdb retained only in-frame sequences with V and J called. Part of the clones is not carried over; for the studies checked, unresolved V genes explain less than half of this, and the remainder is unexplained. In all, the sample holds about 64,000 clones, and approximately 95% of those were seen once. Of the sample, roughly 0.38% is held by the ten largest clones. The input for sequencing was peripheral blood, taken at surgery. All receptors derive from a boy in the first two years of life with focal cortical dysplasia and intractable seizures.

The J gene is TRBJ2-3, the V gene TRBV5-1; the match to TRBD2 covers 15 bases. With 4 bases clipped from V and 5 bases from J, the junction kept 5 bases outside the gene matches. This CDR3 region has 16 residues. The germline CDR1 and CDR2 sequences are SGHRS and YFSETQ. CDR3 amino acids: CASSIGLAGGIDTQYF. The CDR3 DNA is TGCGCCAGCAGCATCGGACTAGCGGGAGGGATAGATACGCAGTATTTT.

The chain recombines TRBV5-1 with TRBJ1-3; D is unclear. Trimming removed 4 bases at V and 3 bases at J, with 11 bases between. The germline V gene has CDR1 SGHRS and CDR2 YFSETQ. This CDR3 spans 14 amino acids. The CDR3 DNA is TGCGCCAGCAGCCCTCTTGAGGGTGGAAACACCATATATTTT. Translating it yields CASSPLEGGNTIYF.